This T cell receptor (beta chain) was sequenced in a study of post-analysis software for immune sequencing data. The wider study: Relapsing-remitting, secondary progressive and progressive-relapsing courses of multiple sclerosis were included. Study-wide results and caveats: Relative to controls, patients with multiple sclerosis showed significantly lower normalized Chao1 diversity. Four or five TRBV segments were significantly more frequent in patients than in controls. TRBV5-6, TRBV5-1 and TRBV20-1 were among these segments. Batch-matched samples strongly co-clustered by F measure.

Unique molecular identifiers were present in the TCR beta cDNA libraries. TCRdb passed the PCR reads through MiXCR, listing each CDR3 protein once. Of roughly 730,000 distinct CDR3 sequences in the sample, just under 30% were seen once. A remark on this clonotype: The antigen remains undetermined.

Germline trimming cut 5 bases from V and 4 bases from J; bases unmatched to any gene: 7. Per the germline V gene, CDR1 is SGHAT and CDR2 is FQNNGV. The CDR3 runs 15 residues. The sequence was collected from a girl aged 10-17 years with multiple sclerosis. The chain couples TRBV11-2 to TRBJ2-3; 9 bases match TRBD1. Source material: blood. CDR3 loop: CASSTGTGTADTQYF. The CDR3 DNA reads TGTGCCAGCAGCACCGGGACAGGGACTGCAGATACGCAGTATTTT.